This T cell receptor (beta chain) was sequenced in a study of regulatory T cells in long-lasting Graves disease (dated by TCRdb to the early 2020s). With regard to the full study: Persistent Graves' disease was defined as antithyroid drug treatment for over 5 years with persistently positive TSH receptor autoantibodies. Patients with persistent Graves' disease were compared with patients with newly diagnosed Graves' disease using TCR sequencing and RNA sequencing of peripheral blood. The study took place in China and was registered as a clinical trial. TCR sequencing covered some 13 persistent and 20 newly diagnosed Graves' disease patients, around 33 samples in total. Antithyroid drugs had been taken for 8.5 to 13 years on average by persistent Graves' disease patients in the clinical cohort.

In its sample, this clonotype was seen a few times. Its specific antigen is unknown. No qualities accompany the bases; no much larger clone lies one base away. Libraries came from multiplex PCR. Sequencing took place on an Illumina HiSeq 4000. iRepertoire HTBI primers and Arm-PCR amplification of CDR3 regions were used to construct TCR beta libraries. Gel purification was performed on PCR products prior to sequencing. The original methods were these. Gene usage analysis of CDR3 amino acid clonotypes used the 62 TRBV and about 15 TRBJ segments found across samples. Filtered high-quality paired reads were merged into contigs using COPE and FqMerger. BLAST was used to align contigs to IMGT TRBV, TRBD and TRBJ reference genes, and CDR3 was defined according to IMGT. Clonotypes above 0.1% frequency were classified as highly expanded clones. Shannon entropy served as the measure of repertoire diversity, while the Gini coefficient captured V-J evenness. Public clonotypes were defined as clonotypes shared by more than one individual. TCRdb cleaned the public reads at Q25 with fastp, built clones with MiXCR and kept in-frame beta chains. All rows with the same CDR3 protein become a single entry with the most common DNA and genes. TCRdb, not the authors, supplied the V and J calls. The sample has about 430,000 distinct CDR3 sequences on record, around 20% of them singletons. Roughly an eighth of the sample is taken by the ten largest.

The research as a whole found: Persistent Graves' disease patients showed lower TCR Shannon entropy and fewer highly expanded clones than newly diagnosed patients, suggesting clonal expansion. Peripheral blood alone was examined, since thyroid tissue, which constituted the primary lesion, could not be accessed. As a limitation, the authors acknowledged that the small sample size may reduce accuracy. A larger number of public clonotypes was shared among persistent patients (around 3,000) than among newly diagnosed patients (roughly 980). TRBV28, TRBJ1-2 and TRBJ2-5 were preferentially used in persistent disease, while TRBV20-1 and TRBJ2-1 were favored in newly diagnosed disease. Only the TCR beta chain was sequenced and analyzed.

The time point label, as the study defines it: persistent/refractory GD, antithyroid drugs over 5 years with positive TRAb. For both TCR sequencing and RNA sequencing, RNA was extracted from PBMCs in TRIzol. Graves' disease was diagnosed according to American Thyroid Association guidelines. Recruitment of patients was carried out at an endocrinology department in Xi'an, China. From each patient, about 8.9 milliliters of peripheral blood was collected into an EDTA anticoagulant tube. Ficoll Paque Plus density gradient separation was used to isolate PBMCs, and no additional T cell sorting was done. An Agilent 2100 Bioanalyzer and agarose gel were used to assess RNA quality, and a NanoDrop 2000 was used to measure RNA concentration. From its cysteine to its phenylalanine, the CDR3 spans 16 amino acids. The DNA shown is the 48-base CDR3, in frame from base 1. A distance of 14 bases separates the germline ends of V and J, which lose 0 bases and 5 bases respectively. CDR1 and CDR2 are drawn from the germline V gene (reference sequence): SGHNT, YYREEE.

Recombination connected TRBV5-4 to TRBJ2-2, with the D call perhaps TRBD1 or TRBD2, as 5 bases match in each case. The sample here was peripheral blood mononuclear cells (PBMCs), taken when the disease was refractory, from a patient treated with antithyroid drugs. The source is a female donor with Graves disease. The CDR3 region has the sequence CASSLEGLGETGELFF. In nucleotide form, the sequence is TGTGCCAGCAGCTTGGAAGGTTTGGGGGAGACCGGGGAGCTGTTTTTT.